This T cell receptor (beta chain) stems from a study of T cells in Graves' hyperthyroidism and ophthalmopathy (dated by TCRdb to between 2018 and 2020). For the study in its entirety: Peripheral blood was collected at initial diagnosis, before any treatment. TCR V-J signatures able to tell the groups apart were searched for in a discovery cohort of 100 patients, of whom 40 to 45 had Graves' ophthalmopathy and 57 had stable Graves' hyperthyroidism. TCR Vbeta CDR3 sequencing of some 140 peripheral blood samples (approximately 44 ophthalmopathy, some 75 hyperthyroidism and 17 progressor patients) is reported in the paper. Thyroid tissue and blood T-cell repertoires from more than 5 Graves' hyperthyroidism patients were also compared in the study. Once sampling was done, hyperthyroidism patients were given methimazole at a starting dose of 30 mg daily, whereas ophthalmopathy patients were given high-dose intravenous methylprednisolone. Prospective prediction of ophthalmopathy was tested in an independent validation cohort consisting of 18 hyperthyroidism patients and some 15 patients who later progressed to ophthalmopathy. The roughly 99 discovery patients were divided at random into training and test sets in a 7:3 ratio.

From a lookup of the germline V gene (reference sequence), CDR1 and CDR2 are DFQATT and SNEGSKA. Reading from cysteine to phenylalanine, the CDR3 counts 14 amino acids. Just CDR3 DNA is preserved here, 42 bases in frame from base 1. Unmatched junction bases come to 11, with V trimmed by 3 bases and J by 8 bases. Ten or more counts support this clonotype. This clone's antigen is unknown. No clone much larger than this one lies a single base away; base qualities are absent. Hyperthyroidism patients were newly diagnosed, with disease duration under 2 months, and aged 18 to 65 years. Any patient with an uncontrolled infection, another autoimmune disease, pregnancy or lactation was excluded. Diagnoses relied on clinical symptoms, serum thyroxine and TRAb, thyroid ultrasound and orbital computed tomography. Blood from progressor patients was drawn when they were first diagnosed with hyperthyroidism, before any ophthalmopathy symptoms appeared. Ficoll-Paque density gradient centrifugation was used to isolate PBMCs from around 9.1 ml of fresh peripheral blood. Progressor patients were initially diagnosed with Graves' hyperthyroidism and developed ophthalmopathy during follow-up. Total RNA was extracted using Trizol reagent, and RNA quality was assessed on an Agilent 2100 Bioanalyzer.

TCR beta CDR3 regions were amplified from RNA transcripts. The first round of RT-PCR for the TCR CDR3 was performed with the HTBI primer set and the Qiagen OneStep RT-PCR kit. Libraries were constructed in a second round of multiplex PCR, after which size selection and purification were performed. The libraries were sequenced on an Illumina HiSeq2000 using paired-end 100 bp reads. Regarding the original processing steps: SOAPnuke was used to process the raw data, with reads discarded if the reads contained adapters or uncalled bases, had a mean Phred below 15, or lacked an exact constant-primer or identifier match. High-quality paired reads were merged using COPE v1.2.5, and each unique nucleotide sequence was defined as a clonotype. MiTCR v1.1 was used to align the clonotypes against IMGT TRBV, TRBD and TRBJ reference segments. The analysis included only V-J combinations with a frequency above 0.0001, which together covered around 99% of the repertoires. The TCS score was defined as the ratio of F50 (clonal expansion) to E x V (chaos), calculated using BLOSUM62-based TCRdist between CDR3 peptides within each V-J. Welch's t-statistics and random forest reduced around 550 V-J features to fewer than 15, which were used in a naive Bayes classifier (R e1071). TCRdb cleaned the public reads at Q25 with fastp, built clones with MiXCR and kept in-frame beta chains. All rows with the same CDR3 protein become a single entry with the most common DNA and genes. The V and J calls follow TCRdb's processing rather than the paper's. Here the sample has more than 300,000 distinct CDR3 sequences; about a sixth occur a single time. Jointly, the top ten make up roughly a third of the sample.

General conclusions and limits of the study: Sample size was not statistically predetermined, and investigators were not blinded to group allocation. A 13 V-J signature model separated ophthalmopathy from stable hyperthyroidism, with nearly 90% sensitivity and roughly 82% specificity in cross-validation and 80%/75% in testing. Blood samples also contained most of the expanded thyroid clonotypes (frequency above 0.001), which suggests that blood repertoires may reflect thyroid immune responses. In validation, the model predicted progression to ophthalmopathy a median of 6.5 months before onset, with roughly 70% sensitivity and 72.22% specificity.

This receptor was obtained from a woman aged 25 to 39 with Graves' hyperthyroidism that later progressed to Graves' ophthalmopathy. Source material: blood. The rearrangement combines TRBV20-1 with TRBJ2-5; 8 central bases correspond to TRBD1. The DNA sequence is TGCAGTGCTAGGAGGCCCCTCAGGGGGCTCACCCAGTACTTC. Protein translation: CSARRPLRGLTQYF.